The 2 T cell receptor beta chains listed next were all sequenced from one sample in a study of T cell responses to AZD1222 COVID-19 vaccine. This table comes from immunoSEQ multiplex PCR, and its TCRdb copy is limited to in-frame clones, with some not included. Found here are around 180,000 clones, roughly 93% of them singletons; the top ten hold about 9.3%. Material: peripheral blood, obtained on day 0 of AZD1222 vaccination. The receptor set was obtained from an adult in good health.

The chain recombines TRBV5-1 with TRBJ2-5; 9 nucleotides align to TRBD2. Germline assignment: CDR1 SGHRS and CDR2 YFSETQ. The CDR3 covers 15 residues. V lost 2 bases, J lost 0 bases, and 2 bases stayed unmatched. In DNA form, the CDR3 reads TGCGCCAGCAGCTTAGCGGGAGGCAACCAAGAGACCCAGTACTTC. Its translation is CASSLAGGNQETQYF. Variable domain in full (rest from reference TRBV5-1 and TRBJ2-5): KAGVTQTPRYLIKTRGQQVTLSCSPISGHRSVSWYQQTPGQGLQFLFEYFSETQRNKGNFPGRFSGRQFSNSRSEMNVSTLELGDSALYLCASSLAGGNQETQYFGPGTRLLVL.

This sequence joins TRBV18 and TRBJ2-7; TRBD2 is a possible D gene (6 bases). V gave up 0 bases and J gave up 3 bases, with 12 bases separating them. The CDR3 totals 15 residues. Germline CDR1 and CDR2: KGHSH and LQKENI. CDR3 DNA sequence: TGTGCCAGCTCACCACCCTCCGGGGGAAACTACGAGCAGTACTTC. It specifies CASSPPSGGNYEQYF.